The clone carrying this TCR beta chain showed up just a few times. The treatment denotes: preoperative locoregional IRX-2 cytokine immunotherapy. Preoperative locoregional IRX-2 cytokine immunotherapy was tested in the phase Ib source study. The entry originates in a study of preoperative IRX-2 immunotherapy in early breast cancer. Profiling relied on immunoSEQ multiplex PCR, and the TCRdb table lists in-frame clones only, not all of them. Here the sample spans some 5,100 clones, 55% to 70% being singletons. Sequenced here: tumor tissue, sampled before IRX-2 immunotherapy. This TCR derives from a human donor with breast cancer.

The CDR3, as DNA: TGTGCCAGCACCGGTGCCACAGGGGCTAATAACTATGGCTACACCTTC. Protein: CASTGATGANNYGYTF. The V call is TRBV9, the J call TRBJ1-2; 7 nucleotides line up with TRBD1. The CDR3 consists of 16 residues. Trimming removed 6 bases from V and 1 base from J; junction bases left unmatched: 12. The germline gives CDR1 SGDLS, CDR2 YYNGEE.